These 21 T cell receptor beta chains came from one sample sequenced in a study of T-cell memory formation after mild COVID-19. TCRdb passed the 5' RACE reads through MiXCR, listing each CDR3 protein once. There are roughly 200,000 distinct CDR3 sequences in the sample; over 7.5% occur only once, and about 3.8% lies in the top ten. The material sequenced was PBMCs or a T cell subset sorted from them (not recorded which). These receptors originate from a man younger than 30 who had mild COVID-19 (a few samples of this study predate the infection). Cell type and time point are not known.

The rearrangement uses TRBV7-2 and TRBJ1-5; D is possibly TRBD1 (6 bases). Germline V gene lookup returns CDR1 SGHTA and CDR2 FQGNSA. The CDR3 extends over 18 amino acids. V lost 5 bases, J lost 2 bases, and 22 bases lay in between. In DNA, the CDR3 is TGTGCCAGCAGCCTCCAGGGGACCCTCAGATCGGGCAATCAGCCCCAGCATTTT. Translated, it gives CASSLQGTLRSGNQPQHF.

This clonotype came up a few times. The chain couples TRBV9 to TRBJ2-1; 7 bases fit TRBD1. The J segment lost 2 bases and the V segment lost 0 bases, leaving 2 bases of the junction unmatched. The CDR3 is made up of 15 amino acids. Germline lookup yields CDR1 SGDLS and CDR2 YYNGEE. The CDR3 DNA is TGTGCCAGCAGCGTAGGACAGGGTGCCTACAATGAGCAGTTCTTC. It specifies CASSVGQGAYNEQFF.

This clonotype was observed at least ten times. The V and J genes are TRBV28 and TRBJ1-1, with unresolved D. The V gene lost 2 bases and the J gene lost 1 base, with 8 bases spanning the gap. Looked up from germline, CDR1 is MDHEN and CDR2 is SYDVKM. The CDR3 covers 14 residues. This CDR3 is CASSLGTGNTEAFF. CDR3 bases: TGTGCCAGCAGTTTAGGAACGGGGAACACTGAAGCTTTCTTT. Supplemented by reference TRBV28 and TRBJ1-1, the full variable domain reads DVKVTQSSRYLVKRTGEKVFLECVQDMDHENMFWYRQDPGLGLRLIYFSYDVKMKEKGDIPEGYSVSREKKERFSLILESASTNQTSMYLCASSLGTGNTEAFFGQGTRLTVV.

This clonotype was picked up a small number of times. The chain uses TRBV7-2 and TRBJ2-3, with a weak D call TRBD1 (6 bases). CDR3 size: 15 residues. CDR1 is SGHTA, CDR2 FQGNSA, per germline. Between the trimmed V and J ends, which lost 1 base and 0 bases, there was a span of 8 bases. The CDR3 bases are TGTGCCAGCAGCTTAGGGGGGCGTAGCACAGATACGCAGTATTTT. It specifies CASSLGGRSTDTQYF.

The chain uses TRBV5-4 and TRBJ2-7; no firm D call. Deletions cut 1 base from V and 0 bases from J, with 5 bases between. This CDR3 region has 13 residues. Germline lookup yields CDR1 SGHNT and CDR2 YYREEE (reference sequence). CDR3 nucleotides: TGTGCCAGCAGCTTGCAGAGCTCCTACGAGCAGTACGTC. Its protein is CASSLQSSYEQYV.

This clonotype was observed a handful of times. V is TRBV12-3 or TRBV12-4 and J is TRBJ1-2, with D possibly being TRBD1 (5 bases). The CDR3 sequence is 11 residues long. The V end was cut by 8 bases, the J end by 8 bases, with 12 bases between. The CDR3 nucleotides are TGTGCCAGCGGAGGGGCTATGGGCTACACCTTC. This gives the protein CASGGAMGYTF.

This clonotype has only a few counts. The V and J genes are TRBV29-1 and TRBJ1-1; 9 bases align to TRBD1. The CDR3 is 14 residues long. Trimming cost V 7 bases and J 3 bases; bases outside gene matches: 9. CDR1 is SQVTM, CDR2 ANQGSEA, per germline. The CDR3 here is CSATTGGGYTEAFF. DNA of the CDR3: TGCAGCGCAACCACAGGGGGCGGGTACACTGAAGCTTTCTTT.

This clonotype was picked up many times. V is TRBV5-1 and J is TRBJ1-6; TRBD1 aligns across 9 bases. CDR1 SGHRS and CDR2 YFSETQ come from the germline V gene. This CDR3 contains 22 residues. Germline trimming cut 0 bases from V and 4 bases from J; bases unmatched to any gene: 20. This CDR3 reads CASSLESPGQGIRGLYNSPLHF. CDR3 bases: TGCGCCAGCAGCTTGGAATCTCCAGGACAGGGGATTCGGGGCCTTTATAATTCACCCCTCCACTTT.

There are a few counts of this clonotype. The chain combines TRBV10-3 with TRBJ1-3; D might be TRBD1 (5 bases). The CDR3 totals 13 residues. Germline CDR1 and CDR2: ENHRY and SYGVKD. The V gene lost 10 bases and the J gene lost 3 bases, with 13 bases spanning the gap. The DNA of the CDR3 is TGTGCCACCCAAGGGCAGGGTGGAAACACCATATATTTT. Encoded protein: CATQGQGGNTIYF.

The sample holds many counts of this clonotype. This chain uses TRBV7-3 with TRBJ2-4; TRBD1 matches 7 bases. Germline loops: CDR1 SGHTA, CDR2 FQGTGA. After removal of 2 bases from V and 8 bases from J, the junction contained 3 bases not matched to a gene. This CDR3 region has 13 residues. Written as DNA, the CDR3 is TGTGCCAGCAGCTTAGGACAGGCAGACATTCAGTACTTC. This translates into CASSLGQADIQYF.

This clonotype was counted many times. The V and J genes are TRBV7-6 and TRBJ2-3; D uncertain. The germline V gene has CDR1 SGHVS and CDR2 FNYEAQ. V lost 2 bases and J 2 bases, leaving 14 bases between the germline ends. This CDR3 contains 16 residues. For the CDR3, the DNA is TGTGCCAGCAGCTTAACAGCGCGGCAGACCACAGATACGCAGTATTTT. This gives the protein CASSLTARQTTDTQYF.

The chain has TRBV23-1 and TRBJ2-1, with 8 bases aligning to TRBD1. TRBV23-1 is noted as an ORF with a role that remains uncertain. The ends lost 7 bases at V and 9 bases at J; junction bases unmatched: 11. The CDR3 sequence is 14 residues long. The CDR3 loop reads CASNWTGSSSEQFF. CDR3 sequence (DNA): TGCGCCAGCAACTGGACAGGGAGCTCGAGTGAGCAGTTCTTC.

Many counts were recorded for this clonotype. The chain combines TRBV29-1 with TRBJ1-1, with a possible D match to TRBD1 (6 bases). Germline CDR1 reads SQVTM; CDR2 reads ANQGSEA. V was shortened by 7 bases and J by 4 bases, with 16 bases between the two germline ends. This CDR3 has 13 amino acids. The CDR3 loop reads CSAHRDMGTEAFF. As DNA, the CDR3 is TGCAGCGCGCACAGGGACATGGGCACTGAAGCTTTCTTT.

The chain recombines TRBV7-6 with TRBJ2-7; the match to TRBD1 covers 9 bases. The V gene end was trimmed by 5 bases and the J gene end by 0 bases; junction bases not matched to a gene: 14. The CDR3 is 18 residues long. Germline loops: CDR1 SGHVS, CDR2 FNYEAQ. CDR3 nucleotide sequence: TGTGCCAGCAGCCTCCTCCGATACAACAGGGGGCTCTCCTACGAGCAGTACGTC. Translated: CASSLLRYNRGLSYEQYV.

Concerning this clonotype itself: A much larger clone sits a single nucleotide away, making a read error possible. The chain joins TRBV4-3 to TRBJ2-7, with D perhaps matching TRBD1 (5 bases). The V end lost 5 bases, the J end lost 3 bases, and 17 bases lay between the germline ends. The CDR3 is 15 residues long. Per germline, CDR1 LGHNA and CDR2 YSLEER. The CDR3, as DNA: TGCGCCAGCAGCTTACAGGACAAGGGGATCTACGAGCAGTACTTC. It is translated as CASSLQDKGIYEQYF.

This clonotype was seen a handful of times. This chain connects TRBV28 to TRBJ1-5; D is possibly TRBD1 (6 bases). This CDR3 has 17 residues. V was shortened by 3 bases and J by 1 base, with 16 bases between the two germline ends. CDR1 and CDR2 from the germline V gene are MDHEN and SYDVKM. This chain's CDR3 is CASSFYWGAKSNQPQHF. CDR3 coding DNA: TGTGCCAGCAGTTTCTATTGGGGGGCGAAGAGCAATCAGCCCCAGCATTTT.

This clonotype was seen a few times. This chain connects TRBV5-1 to TRBJ2-1; tentatively, D is TRBD1 (6 bases). Trimming took off 4 bases at V and 8 bases at J, with 16 bases between the two ends. The CDR3 sequence is 14 residues long. Germline V gene data show CDR1 as SGHRS and CDR2 as YFSETQ. This CDR3 reads CASSAGVAGYEQFF. The CDR3, as DNA: TGCGCCAGCAGCGCAGGGGTCGCGGGCTATGAGCAGTTCTTC.

This clonotype occurred a few times. V is TRBV9 and J is TRBJ2-5; D possibly uses TRBD1 or TRBD2 (5 bases each). Trimming removed 5 bases at V and 5 bases at J, with 16 bases between. Looked up from germline, CDR1 is SGDLS and CDR2 is YYNGEE. The CDR3 is 14 amino acids. The CDR3 is CASSTGSGRETQYF. The CDR3 DNA reads as TGTGCCAGCAGTACCGGGTCGGGACGGGAGACCCAGTACTTC.

The rearrangement uses TRBV5-1 and TRBJ2-7; tentatively, D is TRBD2 (6 bases). The CDR3 contains 13 residues. Germline CDR1 and CDR2: SGHRS and YFSETQ. V dropped 6 bases and J dropped 2 bases, with 12 bases sitting between them. CDR3 protein: CASKGTEAYEQYF. CDR3 in DNA: TGCGCCAGCAAGGGGACTGAGGCCTACGAGCAGTACTTC.

The rearrangement links TRBV3-1 to TRBJ2-2; maybe TRBD1 (6 bases). The CDR3 is 15 amino acids. Per germline, CDR1 LGHDT and CDR2 YNNKEL (reference sequence). The V end was cut by 4 bases, the J end by 3 bases, with 12 bases between. The CDR3 DNA sequence: TGTGCCAGCAGCCGCGGCTCAGGGGACACCGGGGAGCTGTTTTTT. Translated, it gives CASSRGSGDTGELFF.

In its sample, this clonotype was seen a few times. The chain is built from TRBV6-1 and TRBJ2-5; 7 nucleotides agree with TRBD2. This CDR3 has 14 residues. Germline-derived CDR1 and CDR2 are MNHNS and SASEGT. The J segment lost 4 bases and the V segment lost 6 bases, leaving 8 bases of the junction unmatched. Here the CDR3 reads CASRQLTSLETQYF. The CDR3 region has the DNA TGTGCCAGCAGACAACTGACTAGCCTAGAGACCCAGTACTTC.